Below are 17 T cell receptor beta chains sequenced from a single sample in a study of blood T cell repertoires in COVID-19. Here immunoSEQ multiplex PCR was the method, and the copy in TCRdb shows in-frame clones only, minus some. Among about 490,000 clones listed, roughly 88% were seen once. Sequencing was performed on peripheral blood. The source of these receptors is a human donor in a cohort sampled during active COVID-19.

V usage is TRBV27 and J usage is TRBJ2-7, with D perhaps matching TRBD2 (5 bases). Germline V lookup: CDR1 MNHEY, CDR2 SMNVEV (reference sequence). The CDR3 sequence is 15 residues long. V was trimmed by 2 bases and J by 1 base, leaving 12 bases between them. CDR3 sequence (DNA): TGTGCCAGCAGTTTAAGTAGCGCTCGGTCCTACGAGCAGTACTTC. Its protein product is CASSLSSARSYEQYF.

This rearrangement joins TRBV4-3 to TRBJ2-1; TRBD2 matches 8 bases. This CDR3 is built from 18 residues. Germline V gene data show CDR1 as LGHNA and CDR2 as YSLEER. The V segment lost 0 bases and the J segment 5 bases; nucleotides outside the gene matches: 12. CDR3 sequence reads: CASSQDRGGNQANNEQFF. In nucleotides, the CDR3 is TGCGCCAGCAGCCAAGACCGGGGGGGGAACCAGGCTAACAATGAGCAGTTCTTC.

The chain uses TRBV28 and TRBJ1-1; D gene uncertain. The ends were cut back, 3 bases at V and 5 bases at J, with 10 bases in the middle. The CDR3 loop spans 13 amino acids. Germline assignment: CDR1 MDHEN and CDR2 SYDVKM. The CDR3 here is CASSFPGKTEAFF. For the CDR3, the DNA is TGTGCCAGCAGTTTCCCAGGTAAAACTGAAGCTTTCTTT.

This clone turned up a few times. The chain joins TRBV7-8 to TRBJ2-7; 7 bases line up with TRBD2. The CDR3 consists of 15 residues. V lost 3 bases to trimming and J lost 6 bases; unmatched junction nucleotides: 11. Germline V gives CDR1 SGHVS, CDR2 FQNEAQ. The CDR3 DNA reads as TGTGCCAGCAGCTTGACTAGCCAGGTCCGGGGCGAGCAGTACTTC. Residues: CASSLTSQVRGEQYF.

This clone was detected only once. This chain links TRBV6-5 with TRBJ2-7, with 9 nucleotides matching TRBD1. The ends lost 6 bases at V and 6 bases at J; junction bases unmatched: 9. The CDR3 contains 14 residues. Germline CDR1 and CDR2: MNHEY and SVGAGI. The CDR3 loop reads CASSPPGQGREQYF. In DNA, the CDR3 is TGTGCCAGCAGCCCCCCGGGACAGGGTCGCGAGCAGTACTTC.

The V call is TRBV29-1, the J call TRBJ2-1; TRBD2 matches at 7 bases. Trimming took 6 bases from V and 7 from J; bases not matched to a gene: 12. This CDR3 has 14 amino acids. CDR1 is SQVTM, CDR2 ANQGSEA, per germline. The CDR3 sequence is CSVLYSGPRNEQFF. In DNA form, the CDR3 reads TGCAGCGTCCTCTATAGCGGGCCACGAAATGAGCAGTTCTTC.

The genes are TRBV19 and TRBJ2-7; 7 bases are a match to TRBD1. V trimming: 5 bases; J trimming: 7 bases; junction bases outside the gene matches: 11. Germline CDR1 is LNHDA and CDR2 is SQIVND (reference sequence). This CDR3 contains 14 residues. The CDR3 region has the DNA TGTGCCAGTAGTGTTACAGGGGCCCTTAGGGAGCAGTACTTC. Its protein is CASSVTGALREQYF.

In its sample, this clone was seen a few times. J is TRBJ1-2 and V is TRBV6-5, with D perhaps matching TRBD1 (5 bases). Between the trimmed V and J ends, which lost 0 bases and 4 bases, there was a span of 12 bases. The CDR3 extends over 15 amino acids. CDR1 and CDR2 (germline): MNHEY, SVGAGI. CDR3: CASSYSAGTGYGYTF. The DNA of the CDR3 is TGTGCCAGCAGTTACTCGGCGGGGACTGGCTATGGCTACACCTTC.

V gene TRBV5-1 combines with J gene TRBJ1-6; no clear D gene. V was clipped by 5 bases and J by 5 bases, with 20 bases between them. There are 17 residues in the CDR3. Germline V gene sequence: CDR1 SGHRS, CDR2 YFSETQ. This CDR3 is CASSWQEQHLNNSPLHF. For the CDR3, the DNA is TGCGCCAGCAGTTGGCAGGAACAACATCTTAATAATTCACCCCTCCACTTT.

In this sample, this clone turned up once. V is TRBV25-1 and J is TRBJ2-5, with 10 nucleotides matching TRBD2. Unmatched junction bases numbered 2, after V lost 0 bases and J lost 1 base. The CDR3 has 16 residues. Looked up from germline, CDR1 is MGHDK and CDR2 is SYGVNS. CDR3 protein: CASSEYEREGQETQYF. CDR3 sequence (DNA): TGTGCCAGCAGTGAATACGAGCGGGAGGGCCAAGAGACCCAGTACTTC. The full variable domain, rest sourced from reference TRBV25-1 and TRBJ2-5, is EADIYQTPRYLVIGTGKKITLECSQTMGHDKMYWYQQDPGMELHLIHYSYGVNSTEKGDLSSESTVSRIRTEHFPLTLESARPSHTSQYLCASSEYEREGQETQYFGPGTRLLVL.

This chain connects TRBV7-8 to TRBJ2-3; D is possibly TRBD2 (7 bases). Germline loops: CDR1 SGHVS, CDR2 FQNEAQ. Trimming took 5 bases from V and 2 from J, leaving 14 bases between them. The CDR3 has 15 residues. The CDR3 region has the DNA TGTGCCAGCAGCCCCCGGGGGGCCCTCACAGATACGCAGTATTTT. Translated, it gives CASSPRGALTDTQYF.

This chain joins TRBV27 and TRBJ2-1; 9 positions agree with TRBD1. Germline V gene data show CDR1 as MNHEY and CDR2 as SMNVEV (reference sequence). The CDR3 extends over 17 amino acids. V shed 1 base and J 8 bases; nucleotides not matched to a gene: 12. The CDR3 spells CASSLLGTGQGRDEQFF. Here the CDR3 DNA reads TGTGCCAGCAGTTTATTAGGGACGGGACAGGGCCGCGATGAGCAGTTCTTC.

The chain employs TRBV5-1 and TRBJ1-2, with D hard to call. CDR1 is SGHRS, CDR2 YFSETQ, per germline. The CDR3 length is 14 residues. Between the trimmed V and J ends, which lost 0 bases and 3 bases, there was a span of 9 bases. Here the CDR3 reads CASSLVPADYGYTF. CDR3 bases: TGCGCCAGCAGCTTGGTTCCCGCGGACTATGGCTACACCTTC.

As for this clone: The sample has other DNA sequences that encode this CDR3 too. The chain combines TRBV6-6 with TRBJ1-2; D not certain. CDR1 is MNHNY, CDR2 SVGAGI, per germline (reference sequence). V shed 2 bases and J shed 2 bases, with 6 bases lying between them. This CDR3 has 13 amino acids. This chain's CDR3 is CASSYGQNYGYTF. The CDR3 DNA sequence: TGTGCCAGCAGTTACGGGCAGAACTATGGCTACACCTTC.

This chain uses TRBV7-8 with TRBJ1-1; the match to TRBD1 covers 8 bases. V was pared by 2 bases and J by 6 bases, with 8 bases of the junction left unmatched. This CDR3 is built from 15 residues. The germline CDR1 and CDR2 sequences are SGHVS and FQNEAQ. This CDR3 is CASSLYVTGVSEAFF. The CDR3 DNA is TGTGCCAGCAGCTTATATGTGACAGGGGTCTCTGAAGCTTTCTTT.

The sample holds a few counts of this clone. The chain carries TRBV13 and TRBJ2-7, with 9 bases aligning to TRBD1. Germline CDR1 PRHDT, CDR2 FYEKMQ (reference sequence). The CDR3 loop spans 16 amino acids. Losses at the gene ends were 5 bases for V and 3 bases for J; bases not matched to a gene: 11. This CDR3 is CASSEGTGKGRYEQYF. The CDR3 DNA reads as TGTGCCAGCAGCGAGGGGACAGGGAAGGGACGCTACGAGCAGTACTTC.

The chain uses TRBV18 and TRBJ1-1, with 8 bases fitting TRBD1. The CDR3 extends over 16 amino acids. V was clipped by 2 bases and J by 6 bases; unmatched bases: 11. The V gene's germline CDR1 is KGHSH and CDR2 LQKENI. CDR3 sequence reads: CASSPADREGLAEAFF. The CDR3, as DNA: TGTGCCAGCTCACCAGCGGACAGGGAGGGCCTAGCTGAAGCTTTCTTT.